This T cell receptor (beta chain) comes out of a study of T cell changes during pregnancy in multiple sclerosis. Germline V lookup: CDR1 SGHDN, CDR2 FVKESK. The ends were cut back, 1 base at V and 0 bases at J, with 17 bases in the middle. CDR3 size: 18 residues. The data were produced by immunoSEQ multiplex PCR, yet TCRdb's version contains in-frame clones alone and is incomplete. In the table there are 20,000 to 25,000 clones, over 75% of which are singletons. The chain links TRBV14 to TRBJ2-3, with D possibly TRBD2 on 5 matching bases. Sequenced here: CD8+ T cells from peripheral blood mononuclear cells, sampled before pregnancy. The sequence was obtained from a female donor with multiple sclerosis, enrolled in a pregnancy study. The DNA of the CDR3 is TGTGCCAGCAGCCAAGGTAGGGAGAGGGCGAGGAGCACAGATACGCAGTATTTT. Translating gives CASSQGRERARSTDTQYF.